This T cell receptor beta chain was recovered during a study of cytomegalovirus exposure and HLA in healthy donors. Profiled with immunoSEQ multiplex PCR; TCRdb holds only in-frame clones, not every one. The data show a few hundred thousand clones, with about 90% seen just once and approximately 12% held by the top ten. The donors belonged to the roughly 110-subject validation cohort, separate from the roughly 710-subject first cohort. The study's findings and limits: Researchers catalogued 150 or so TCR beta chains as cytomegalovirus-associated.

Concerning this clone: Its antigen is still unknown.

Germline V gene lookup returns CDR1 SGHNT and CDR2 YYREEE (reference sequence). The CDR3 extends over 16 amino acids. J lost 4 bases, V lost 3 bases, and 7 bases had no gene match. The source material was PBMCs. This sequence originates from a man aged 18-30 years in good health and CMV-seropositive. This chain joins TRBV5-4 and TRBJ1-2, with TRBD1 matching 12 bases. Written as DNA, the CDR3 is TGTGCCAGCAGCTCAGATCCGGGACAGGGGGCCTATGGCTACACCTTC. It encodes CASSSDPGQGAYGYTF.